This TCR beta chain was recorded in a study of T cell changes during pregnancy in multiple sclerosis. Clones were read by immunoSEQ multiplex PCR, and TCRdb kept only the in-frame ones, dropping some. The sample contains approximately 63,000 clones, roughly 91% of which appear only once. V was cut by 3 bases and J by 6 bases, with 14 bases left in between. Germline V gives CDR1 SGHTA, CDR2 FQGTGA. The CDR3 loop spans 14 amino acids. Sequences were derived from peripheral blood, sampled after pregnancy. The receptor was derived from a female donor in good health, enrolled as a control in a pregnancy study. The chain recombines TRBV7-3 with TRBJ1-2, with D maybe TRBD1 (6 bases). The CDR3 sequence is CASSFTGRSDGYTF. The CDR3 coding sequence is TGTGCCAGCAGCTTCACAGGGCGGTCGGATGGCTACACCTTC.